This T cell receptor (beta chain) was retrieved from a study of CD8 T cells in ankylosing spondylitis. Remarks on this clonotype: What it recognizes is unknown.

Libraries for TCR beta were made by quantitative 5'-RACE with molecular barcodes. TCRdb reprocessed the 5' RACE reads via MiXCR and lists one record per CDR3 protein. The data show some 220,000 distinct CDR3 sequences, 6% to 8% seen once. Findings and limits, study-wide: Reported data indicate significant enrichment of disease-linked clones within matched ankylosing spondylitis synovial fluid. Some motif variants were previously reported in reactive arthritis synovial fluid and blood. What seemed typical of ankylosing spondylitis blood was a TCR beta motif built from about 8 highly homologous variants. Disease-associated clonotypes exhibited CD8+ identity and were relatively infrequent in peripheral blood.

With 3 bases removed from V and 1 base from J, the gap between germline ends came to 7 bases. Germline V gene data show CDR1 as MNHEY and CDR2 as SVGAGI. This CDR3 contains 15 residues. The J gene is TRBJ2-6, the V gene TRBV6-5; no clear D gene. Sequenced input: blood, either unsorted or a sorted T cell fraction (not recorded which). This receptor was obtained from a male donor with ankylosing spondylitis. The CDR3 here is CASSYLDSGANVLTF. In nucleotides, the CDR3 is TGTGCCAGCAGTTATCTGGATTCTGGGGCCAACGTCCTGACTTTC.